These 14 T cell receptor beta chains share one sample of origin, sequenced in a study of cytomegalovirus exposure and HLA in healthy donors. Clones were read by immunoSEQ multiplex PCR, and TCRdb kept only the in-frame ones, dropping some. The table records approximately 130,000 clones, more than 70% of them present only once. Material for sequencing was PBMCs. The receptor source for this set is a woman aged 25 to 45 in good health and CMV-seronegative.

V and J are TRBV5-1 and TRBJ2-7; 12 nucleotides align to TRBD1. The CDR3 extends over 18 amino acids. The germline V gene has CDR1 SGHRS and CDR2 YFSETQ. V was pared by 4 bases and J by 1 base, with 12 bases of the junction left unmatched. CDR3 region: CASSASIPGQGASYEQYF. In DNA, the CDR3 is TGCGCCAGCAGCGCGAGTATACCGGGACAGGGGGCTTCCTACGAGCAGTACTTC.

The V gene is TRBV7-2, the J gene TRBJ2-7; TRBD1 matches at 9 bases. The germline V gene encodes CDR1 SGHTA and CDR2 FQGNSA. This CDR3 is built from 15 residues. With 0 bases clipped from V and 6 bases from J, the junction kept 6 bases outside the gene matches. CDR3 nucleotides: TGTGCCAGCAGCTTAGCTACAGGGGGCGTTCGCGAGCAGTACTTC. Encoded protein: CASSLATGGVREQYF.

J is TRBJ2-7 and V is TRBV5-1; 7 positions match TRBD1. Losses at the gene ends were 4 bases for V and 7 bases for J; bases not matched to a gene: 5. The germline gives CDR1 SGHRS, CDR2 YFSETQ. The CDR3 is 12 residues long. The CDR3 loop reads CASSRGGGEQYF. CDR3 in DNA: TGCGCCAGCAGCCGAGGGGGCGGGGAGCAGTACTTC.

This chain uses TRBV6-1 with TRBJ2-7; tentatively, D is TRBD1 (6 bases). The CDR3 consists of 13 residues. Looked up from germline, CDR1 is MNHNS and CDR2 is SASEGT. V shed 6 bases and J shed 2 bases, with 11 bases lying between them. The CDR3 DNA is TGTGCCAGCAGGAGGACAGATGCCTACGAGCAGTACTTC. This encodes CASRRTDAYEQYF.

The chain is built from TRBV19 and TRBJ2-1; D uncertain. With 7 bases removed from V and 3 bases from J, the gap between germline ends came to 7 bases. The CDR3 length is 12 residues. The germline CDR1 and CDR2 sequences are LNHDA and SQIVND (reference sequence). This chain's CDR3 is CASTSGYNEQFF. The CDR3 nucleotides are TGTGCCAGTACTTCAGGCTACAATGAGCAGTTCTTC.

This rearrangement joins TRBV9 to TRBJ1-6; possibly TRBD1 for D (5 bases). There are 15 residues in the CDR3. The V end was cut by 1 base, the J end by 6 bases, with 11 bases between. The germline gives CDR1 SGDLS, CDR2 YYNGEE. CDR3 region: CASSVTDTVNSPLHF. The CDR3, as DNA: TGTGCCAGCAGCGTAACGGACACAGTTAATTCACCCCTCCACTTT.

V gene TRBV27 combines with J gene TRBJ2-3; D is perhaps TRBD2 (7 bases). Germline-derived CDR1 and CDR2 are MNHEY and SMNVEV (reference sequence). CDR3 length: 16 amino acids. With 3 bases removed from V and 2 bases from J, the gap between germline ends came to 15 bases. The CDR3 coding sequence is TGTGCCAGCAGTTTTCTGAGGGGGGGAGTCACAGATACGCAGTATTTT. Its protein product is CASSFLRGGVTDTQYF.

This chain links TRBV6-5 with TRBJ1-1, with a possible D match to TRBD1 (6 bases). Germline loops: CDR1 MNHEY, CDR2 SVGAGI. The V and J ends lost 8 bases and 4 bases respectively, with 14 bases between them. This CDR3 comprises 13 residues. The DNA of the CDR3 is TGTGCCAGCTCCGCAGGGGCCGGCACTGAAGCTTTCTTT. It translates to CASSAGAGTEAFF.

The CDR3 spells CASSPGPAGGTDTQYF. CDR3 nucleotide sequence: TGTGCCAGCAGCCCAGGCCCAGCGGGGGGCACAGATACGCAGTATTTT. The genes are TRBV7-7 and TRBJ2-3, with 8 nucleotides matching TRBD2. J gave up 1 base and V 5 bases, and 8 bases lay outside the gene matches. Per germline, CDR1 SSHAT and CDR2 FNYEAQ (reference sequence). This CDR3 region has 16 residues. The variable domain in full, completed from reference TRBV7-7 and TRBJ2-3, reads GAGVSQSPRYKVTKRGQDVTLRCDPISSHATLYWYQQALGQGPEFLTYFNYEAQPDKSGLPSDRFSAERPEGSISTLTIQRTEQRDSAMYRCASSPGPAGGTDTQYFGPGTRLTVL.

The chain combines TRBV19 with TRBJ2-7; 9 nucleotides match TRBD1. The CDR3 runs 14 residues. After removal of 5 bases from V and 3 bases from J, the junction contained 5 bases not matched to a gene. Germline values: CDR1 LNHDA, CDR2 SQIVND (reference sequence). The DNA of the CDR3 is TGTGCCAGTAGTGCCGGGACAGGGAGCTACGAGCAGTACTTC. Translated: CASSAGTGSYEQYF.

The rearrangement links TRBV25-1 to TRBJ1-1, with 9 bases aligning to TRBD1. Germline loops: CDR1 MGHDK, CDR2 SYGVNS. The CDR3 is 16 residues long. The junction had 5 bases not matched to a gene; V was cut back by 3 bases and J by 0 bases. CDR3 nucleotides: TGTGCCAGCAGTGAGGGGACAGGGCCGATGAACACTGAAGCTTTCTTT. It encodes CASSEGTGPMNTEAFF. Based on the CDR3 plus reference TRBV25-1 and TRBJ1-1, the full variable domain is EADIYQTPRYLVIGTGKKITLECSQTMGHDKMYWYQQDPGMELHLIHYSYGVNSTEKGDLSSESTVSRIRTEHFPLTLESARPSHTSQYLCASSEGTGPMNTEAFFGQGTRLTVV.

The CDR3 nucleotides are TGTGCCAGCAGTGAGAGAGCGGCCTATGGCTACACCTTC. Its translation is CASSERAAYGYTF. The chain is built from TRBV6-1 and TRBJ1-2, with D unresolved. The ends were cut back, 3 bases at V and 4 bases at J, with 9 bases in the middle. Germline CDR1 MNHNS, CDR2 SASEGT. The CDR3 contains 13 residues.

The chain's CDR3 is CASSRYGGGEQYF. For the CDR3, the DNA is TGTGCCAGCAGCAGATACGGGGGTGGCGAGCAGTACTTC. The rearrangement joins TRBV7-9 to TRBJ2-7; possible D gene TRBD2, 6 bases. Deletions cut 5 bases from V and 6 bases from J, with 14 bases between. The CDR3 totals 13 residues. The germline V gene has CDR1 SEHNR and CDR2 FQNEAQ (reference sequence).

This rearrangement joins TRBV18 to TRBJ1-2; 9 bases are shared with TRBD1. The CDR3 has 16 residues. V lost 1 base to trimming and J lost 5 bases; unmatched junction nucleotides: 8. CDR1 and CDR2 from the germline V gene are KGHSH and LQKENI. The CDR3 region is CASSPQGTGPGYGYTF. CDR3 coding DNA: TGTGCCAGCTCACCACAGGGGACAGGGCCGGGATATGGCTACACCTTC.